A single sample gave rise to the 7 T cell receptor beta chains below, sequenced in a study of post-analysis software for immune sequencing data. Unique molecular identifiers featured in each of the TCR beta cDNA libraries. TCRdb fed the PCR reads into MiXCR, producing one record per CDR3 protein. The sample holds about 800,000 distinct CDR3 sequences; around 27% are singletons and the top ten take roughly 0.53%. Points from the study as a whole: Four to six TRBV segments were more frequent in patients than controls; TRBV5-6, TRBV5-1 and TRBV20-1 belonged to this group.

For these receptors, no antigen is known. The sequencing input was blood. The receptor set was obtained from a girl aged 5 to 17 with multiple sclerosis.

The CDR3 DNA follows: TGTGCCAGCGGGAGTGCTAGCACAGATACGCAGTATTTT. Its translation: CASGSASTDTQYF. The chain combines TRBV6-5 with TRBJ2-3, with D perhaps TRBD2 (5 bases). Trimming took off 8 bases at V and 0 bases at J, with 9 bases between the two ends. CDR1 is MNHEY and CDR2 is SVGAGI in the germline V gene. The CDR3 runs 13 residues.

This chain uses TRBV6-5 with TRBJ2-1; no firm D call. CDR3 length: 11 amino acids. Trimming cost V 6 bases and J 6 bases, with 6 bases left between them. Germline CDR1 reads MNHEY; CDR2 reads SVGAGI. The DNA of the CDR3 is TGTGCCAGCAGGGGATGCAATGAGCAGTTCTTC. It translates to CASRGCNEQFF.

The chain links TRBV15 to TRBJ2-7, with D perhaps given as TRBD1 or TRBD2 (5 bases each). Germline CDR1 and CDR2: LNHNV and YYDKDF (reference sequence). The CDR3 runs 14 residues. V lost 5 bases and J 6 bases, leaving 17 bases between the germline ends. CDR3 nucleotides: TGTGCCACCAGCCCACGGGGCCTGGCGGCCGAGCAGTACTTC. Protein product: CATSPRGLAAEQYF.

The rearrangement joins TRBV20-1 to TRBJ2-5; 9 nucleotides agree with TRBD1. CDR1 is DFQATT, CDR2 SNEGSKA, per germline (reference sequence). CDR3 length: 15 residues. J lost 5 bases, V lost 1 base, and 8 bases had no gene match. This CDR3 reads CSARAGTGWAETQYF. The CDR3 DNA follows: TGCAGTGCTAGAGCCGGGACAGGGTGGGCGGAGACCCAGTACTTC.

This clonotype has just a few counts. The V gene is TRBV7-2, the J gene TRBJ2-1, with 10 positions matching TRBD2. From germline, CDR1 is SGHTA and CDR2 FQGNSA. V shed 5 bases and J 3 bases; nucleotides not matched to a gene: 4. CDR3 length: 15 residues. DNA for the CDR3: TGTGCCAGCAGCCCGGCTAGCGGGAGCTACAATGAGCAGTTCTTC. Translating gives CASSPASGSYNEQFF.

The chain carries TRBV27 and TRBJ1-6, with D possibly being TRBD1 (5 bases). Trimming pared 5 bases from V and 14 bases from J, leaving 19 bases between. Germline V CDR1 and CDR2: MNHEY, SMNVEV (reference sequence). The CDR3 is 14 residues long. CDR3 loop: CASSPLTVSGSLHF. Written as DNA, the CDR3 is TGTGCCAGCAGTCCCCTGACAGTTTCGGGATCCCTCCACTTT.

V and J are TRBV28 and TRBJ2-5; 9 nucleotides align to TRBD1. Gene TRBJ2-7 matches the end of the DNA better, so the J call may be wrong. Germline V gene data show CDR1 as MDHEN and CDR2 as SYDVKM. The CDR3 length is 14 residues. This CDR3 reads CASRGAGTGFEQYF. The CDR3 bases are TGTGCCAGCAGAGGGGCTGGGACAGGGTTCGAGCAGTACTTC.